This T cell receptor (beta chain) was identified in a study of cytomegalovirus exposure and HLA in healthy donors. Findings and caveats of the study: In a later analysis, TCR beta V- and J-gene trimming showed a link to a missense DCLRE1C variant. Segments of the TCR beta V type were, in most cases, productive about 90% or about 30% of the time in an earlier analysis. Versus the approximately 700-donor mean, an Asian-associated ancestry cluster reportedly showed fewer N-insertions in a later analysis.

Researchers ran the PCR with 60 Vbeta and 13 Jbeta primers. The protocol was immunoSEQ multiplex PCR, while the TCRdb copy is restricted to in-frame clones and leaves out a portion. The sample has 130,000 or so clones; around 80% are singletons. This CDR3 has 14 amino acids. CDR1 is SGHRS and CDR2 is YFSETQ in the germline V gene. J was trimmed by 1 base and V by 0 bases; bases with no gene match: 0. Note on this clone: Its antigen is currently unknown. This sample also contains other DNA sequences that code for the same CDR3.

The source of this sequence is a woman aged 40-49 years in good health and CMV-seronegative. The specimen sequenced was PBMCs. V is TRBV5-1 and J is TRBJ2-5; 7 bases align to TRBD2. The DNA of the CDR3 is TGCGCCAGCAGCTTGGCGGGGGGCCAAGAGACCCAGTACTTC. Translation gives CASSLAGGQETQYF.